The T cell receptor (beta chain) described here comes from a study of blood T cell repertoires in COVID-19. Study in general: Acute-phase and convalescent COVID-19 samples originated in the United States, Italy and Spain. T cells, B-cell-depleted T cells, or PBMCs provided the cDNA or gDNA that served as material.

Assay: immunoSEQ multiplex PCR; the TCRdb copy retains only in-frame clones and omits some. The sample shows roughly 150,000 clones, 85% to 90% of them seen only once. This CDR3 is built from 16 residues. Germline CDR1 MGHRA, CDR2 YSYEKL. V was pared by 1 base and J by 3 bases, with 12 bases between. The chain carries TRBV4-1 and TRBJ1-4, with no clear D. This TCR was recovered from a man aged 50-59 years who had recovered from COVID-19. Material: peripheral blood. The CDR3 loop is CASSQGLLLANEKLFF. The DNA for the CDR3 is TGCGCCAGCAGCCAAGGTCTACTCTTGGCTAATGAAAAACTGTTTTTT.